This T cell receptor (beta chain) comes out of a study of blood T cell repertoires in COVID-19. Study-level information: Material from acute and convalescent COVID-19 was sourced from the United States, Italy and Spain. From T cells, B-cell-depleted T cells, or PBMCs came the material, which was cDNA or gDNA.

Original analysis: It was from reference gene primer amplification that nucleated cell counts were estimated. Assay: immunoSEQ multiplex PCR; the TCRdb copy retains only in-frame clones and omits some. V and J calls and clone size are given by that table; D and trimming were obtained from the DNA. Of more than 95,000 clones listed, 85% to 90% are singletons. CDR1 and CDR2 from the germline V gene are LNHDA and SQIVND (reference sequence). The CDR3 consists of 15 residues. Trimming pared 3 bases from V and 5 bases from J, leaving 13 bases between. The sample holds one count of this clone. Material: peripheral blood. The chain employs TRBV19 and TRBJ2-2, with TRBD2 as a possible D gene (7 bases). The receptor comes from a human donor in a cohort sampled during active COVID-19. Here the CDR3 DNA reads TGTGCCAGTAGTATCCAGGGGAGGGTTACCGGGGAGCTGTTTTTT. Its protein product is CASSIQGRVTGELFF.